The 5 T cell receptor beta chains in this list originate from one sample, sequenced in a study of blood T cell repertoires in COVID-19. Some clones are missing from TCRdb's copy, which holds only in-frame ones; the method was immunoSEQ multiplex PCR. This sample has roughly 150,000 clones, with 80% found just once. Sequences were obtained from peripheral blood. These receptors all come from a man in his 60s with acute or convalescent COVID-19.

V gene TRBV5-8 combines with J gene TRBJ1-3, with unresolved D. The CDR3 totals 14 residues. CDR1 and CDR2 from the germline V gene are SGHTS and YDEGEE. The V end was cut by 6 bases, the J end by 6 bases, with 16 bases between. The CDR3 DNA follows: TGTGCCAGCATGCTCGCGTTCGGGGAAAACACCATATATTTT. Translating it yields CASMLAFGENTIYF. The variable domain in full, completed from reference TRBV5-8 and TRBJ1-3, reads EAGVTQSPTHLIKTRGQQATLRCSPISGHTSVYWYQQALGLGLQFLLWYDEGEERNRGNFPPRFSGRQFPNYSSELNVNALELEDSALYLCASMLAFGENTIYFGEGSWLTVV.

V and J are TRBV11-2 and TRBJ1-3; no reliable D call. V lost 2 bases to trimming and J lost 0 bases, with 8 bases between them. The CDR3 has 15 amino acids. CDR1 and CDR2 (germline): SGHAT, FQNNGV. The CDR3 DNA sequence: TGTGCCAGCAGCTTAACAGTGTACTCTGGAAACACCATATATTTT. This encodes CASSLTVYSGNTIYF.

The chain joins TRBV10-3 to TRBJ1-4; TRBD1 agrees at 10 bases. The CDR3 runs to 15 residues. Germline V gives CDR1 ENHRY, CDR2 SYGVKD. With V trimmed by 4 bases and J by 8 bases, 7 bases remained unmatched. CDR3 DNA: TGTGCCATCAGTGCGGGGACAGGGGTCTCCGAAAAACTGTTTTTT. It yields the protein CAISAGTGVSEKLFF.

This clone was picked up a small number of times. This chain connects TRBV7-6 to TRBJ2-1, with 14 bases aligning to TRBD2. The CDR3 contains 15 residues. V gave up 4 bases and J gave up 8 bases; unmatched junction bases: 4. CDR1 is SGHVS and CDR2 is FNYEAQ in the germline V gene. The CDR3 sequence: CASSSTSGRAHEQFF. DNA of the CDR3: TGTGCCAGCAGCTCGACTAGCGGGAGGGCCCATGAGCAGTTCTTC.

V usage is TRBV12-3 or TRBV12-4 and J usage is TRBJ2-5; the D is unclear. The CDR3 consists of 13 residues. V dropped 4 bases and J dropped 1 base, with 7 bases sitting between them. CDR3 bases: TGTGCCAGCAGTTCGATGAGCCAAGAGACCCAGTACTTC. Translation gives CASSSMSQETQYF.